The entry below gives a single TCR beta chain sequence along with its context. There are 15 residues in the CDR3. J was trimmed by 2 bases and V by 3 bases; bases with no gene match: 7. Looked up from germline, CDR1 is MNHEY and CDR2 is SVGEGT. The second PCR ran about 6 to 11 cycles with a sample-barcoded 5' primer and J-beta primers. With 12 random nucleotides, a template-switch adaptor tagged each individual cDNA molecule. TCRdb processed the 5' RACE reads anew with MiXCR; each CDR3 protein has one entry. The repertoire holds under 850,000 distinct CDR3 sequences, with 36% as singletons. These data come from a study of blood T cells in healthy people across ages.

The origin of this receptor is a man younger than 35 in good health. Sequencing used blood. The genes are TRBV6-2 or TRBV6-3 and TRBJ2-7, with 7 bases aligning to TRBD2. CDR3 coding DNA: TGTGCCAGCAGTTATCACCGGACTAGACCCTACGAGCAGTACTTC. The encoded protein is CASSYHRTRPYEQYF.